This T cell receptor beta chain was captured in a study of T cell responses to AZD1222 COVID-19 vaccine listed by TCRdb under 2021. About the full investigation: A total of approximately 230 trial participants underwent TCR sequencing, of whom about 210 received two doses of AZD1222 and about 26 received two doses of the MenACWY control vaccine. Enrollment into the trials was organized by age into subgroups of 18-55, 56-69 and 70-plus years, and those subgroups contained roughly 150, 30 and 60 TCR-sequenced participants, respectively. Paper-wide results and their limitations: Reportedly, close to half of the unique spike-specific TCRs recognized epitopes lying outside the regions that are mutated in the B.1.351 and B.1.1.7 variants. Only five to seven AZD1222 recipients were SARS-CoV-2 seropositive at baseline, limiting conclusions about previously exposed vaccinees. After two AZD1222 doses, spike-specific TCR breadth and depth were significantly higher than at day 0 and than in MenACWY recipients. The vaccine-associated CD4 TCRs covered the entire spike protein, and the dominant responses fell in regions 160-218 and 743-854. Because no day 14 peak-response samples were available, repertoires were characterized only after the peak T cell response. Participants were mostly white British and included more females than males, and it was suggested by the authors that clonal diversity may have been underestimated. The 56-69-year group was small, and its depth increase did not reach significance, likely because of low power.

CDR1 MNHEY and CDR2 SVGAGI are derived from the germline V gene. V loses 0 bases at its end and J loses 5 bases; junction bases beyond the gene matches: 9. The CDR3, from cysteine to phenylalanine, totals 16 residues. Only the CDR3 region is kept as DNA, spanning 48 bases read in frame from base 1. The CDR3 regions of human TCRbeta chains were analyzed by immunosequencing. The authors processed their data as follows. TCRs in the repertoires were matched against a reference library of SARS-CoV-2-specific TCRs that had been generated with the MIRA antigen-specificity platform. Breadth was defined as the fraction of unique TCRs that were SARS-CoV-2-associated, and depth was defined as the fraction of total T cells that were SARS-CoV-2-associated. Using the MIRA data, every spike-specific TCR was mapped to the spike region that the TCR reacted to and assigned to either a CD4 or a CD8 class. Log10-transformed breadth and depth values were compared by one-way ANOVA with Sidak's multiple comparisons tests. TCRdb obtained this table from immuneACCESS and retained in-frame rearrangements with V and J assigned. These tables miss some clones; where compared with another copy, unresolved V genes account for less than half of the shortfall, and the remainder is unexplained. The V and J calls and clone size were taken over from that table, and D and trimming were inferred from the DNA. Here the sample has more than 60,000 clones; more than 75% occur a single time. The ten largest clones take up roughly 18% of the sample.

Concerning this clone itself: There is no known antigen for this receptor. One base away there is no much larger clone; base qualities are not given.

This sample's time point label indicates: about 28 days (+/-7) after the second vaccine dose. AZD1222 recipients with second doses at about 4 weeks or about 12 weeks were pooled, because spike-specific TCR depth and breadth did not differ between schedules. Vaccinee samples were obtained from the UK trials COV001 and COV002, which included a single-blind randomized controlled phase 2/3 trial of AZD1222 (ChAdOx1 nCoV-19) in healthy adults. Trial participant PBMC samples were collected at day 0 and day 28 after the second dose for TCRbeta chain sequencing. This clonotype was obtained from an adult who received the AZD1222 COVID-19 vaccine. Sequences were derived from peripheral blood, sampled 28 days after the second AZD1222 dose. This sequence uses TRBV6-5 and TRBJ2-7; TRBD1 aligns with 8 central bases. The DNA reads TGTGCCAGCAGTTACTCTCCCCGACAGGGGAGCAACGAGCAGTACTTC. Its protein is CASSYSPRQGSNEQYF.